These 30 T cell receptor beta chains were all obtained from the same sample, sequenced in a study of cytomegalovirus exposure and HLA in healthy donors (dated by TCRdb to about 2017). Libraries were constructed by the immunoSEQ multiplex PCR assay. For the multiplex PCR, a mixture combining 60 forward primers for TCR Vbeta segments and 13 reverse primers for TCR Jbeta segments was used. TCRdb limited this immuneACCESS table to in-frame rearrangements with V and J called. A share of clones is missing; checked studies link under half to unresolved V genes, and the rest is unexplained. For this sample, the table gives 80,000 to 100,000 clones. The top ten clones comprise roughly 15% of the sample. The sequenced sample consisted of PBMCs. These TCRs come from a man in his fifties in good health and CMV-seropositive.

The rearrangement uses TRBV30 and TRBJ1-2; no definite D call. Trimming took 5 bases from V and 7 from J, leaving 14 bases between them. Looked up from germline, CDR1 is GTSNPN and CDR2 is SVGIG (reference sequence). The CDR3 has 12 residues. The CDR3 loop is CAWERLSLGYTF. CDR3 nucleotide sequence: TGTGCCTGGGAGAGGCTTTCCCTTGGCTACACCTTC. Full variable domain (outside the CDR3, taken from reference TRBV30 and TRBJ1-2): SQTIHQWPATLVQPVGSPLSLECTVEGTSNPNLYWYRQAAGRGLQLLFYSVGIGQISSEVPQNLSASRPQDRQFILSSKKLLLSDSGFYLCAWERLSLGYTFGSGTRLTVV.

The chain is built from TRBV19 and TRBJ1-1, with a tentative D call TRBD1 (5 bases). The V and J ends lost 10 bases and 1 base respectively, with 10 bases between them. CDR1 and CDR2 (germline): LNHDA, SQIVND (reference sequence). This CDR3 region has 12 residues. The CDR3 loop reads CATRQQNTEAFF. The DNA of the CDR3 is TGTGCCACCCGACAGCAGAACACTGAAGCTTTCTTT.

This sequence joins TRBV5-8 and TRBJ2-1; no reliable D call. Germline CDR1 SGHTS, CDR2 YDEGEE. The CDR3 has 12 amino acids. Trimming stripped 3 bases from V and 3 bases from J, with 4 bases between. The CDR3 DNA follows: TGTGCCAGCAGCTCTAACTACAATGAGCAGTTCTTC. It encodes CASSSNYNEQFF.

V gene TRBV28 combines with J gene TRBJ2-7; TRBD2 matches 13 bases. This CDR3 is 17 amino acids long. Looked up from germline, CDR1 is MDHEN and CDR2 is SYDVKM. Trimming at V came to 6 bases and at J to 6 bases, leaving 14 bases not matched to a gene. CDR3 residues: CASSPGLAGPSRSEQYF. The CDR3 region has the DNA TGTGCCAGCAGCCCGGGACTAGCGGGACCTTCTCGCTCCGAGCAGTACTTC.

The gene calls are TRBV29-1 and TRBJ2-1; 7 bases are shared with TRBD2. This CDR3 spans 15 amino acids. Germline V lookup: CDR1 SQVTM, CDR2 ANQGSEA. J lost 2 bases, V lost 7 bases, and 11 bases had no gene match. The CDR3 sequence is CSGSGAGTPYNEQFF. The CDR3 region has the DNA TGCAGCGGAAGCGGGGCCGGGACTCCCTACAATGAGCAGTTCTTC.

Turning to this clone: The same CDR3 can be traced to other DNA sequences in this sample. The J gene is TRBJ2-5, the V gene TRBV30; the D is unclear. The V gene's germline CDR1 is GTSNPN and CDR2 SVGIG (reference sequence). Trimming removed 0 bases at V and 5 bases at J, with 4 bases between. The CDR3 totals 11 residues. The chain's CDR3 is CAWSVLETQYF. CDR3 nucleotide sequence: TGTGCCTGGAGTGTACTTGAGACCCAGTACTTC.

In DNA, the CDR3 is TGTGCCAGCGAGACTAGCGGTTACAATGAGCAGTTCTTC. Protein product: CASETSGYNEQFF. This rearrangement joins TRBV7-4 to TRBJ2-1; 9 nucleotides align to TRBD2. This CDR3 has 13 residues. From germline, CDR1 is SGHVT and CDR2 SQSDAQ. The V gene end was trimmed by 8 bases and the J gene end by 4 bases; junction bases not matched to a gene: 3.

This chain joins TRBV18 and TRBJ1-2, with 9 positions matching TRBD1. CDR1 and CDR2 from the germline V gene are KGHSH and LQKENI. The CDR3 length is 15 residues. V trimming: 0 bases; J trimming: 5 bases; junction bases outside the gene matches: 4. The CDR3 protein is CASSPPGQGGYGYTF. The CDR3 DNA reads TGTGCCAGCTCACCACCGGGACAGGGCGGGTATGGCTACACCTTC. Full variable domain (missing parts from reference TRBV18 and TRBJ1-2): NAGVMQNPRHLVRRRGQEARLRCSPMKGHSHVYWYRQLPEEGLKFMVYLQKENIIDESGMPKERFSAEFPKEGPSILRIQQVVRGDSAAYFCASSPPGQGGYGYTFGSGTRLTVV.

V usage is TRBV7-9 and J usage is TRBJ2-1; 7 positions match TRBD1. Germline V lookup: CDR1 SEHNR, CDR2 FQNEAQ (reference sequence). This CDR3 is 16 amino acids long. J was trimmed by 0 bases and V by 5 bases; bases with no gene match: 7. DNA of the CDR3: TGTGCCAGCAGCCGAAACAGGGGAAGCTCCTACAATGAGCAGTTCTTC. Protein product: CASSRNRGSSYNEQFF.

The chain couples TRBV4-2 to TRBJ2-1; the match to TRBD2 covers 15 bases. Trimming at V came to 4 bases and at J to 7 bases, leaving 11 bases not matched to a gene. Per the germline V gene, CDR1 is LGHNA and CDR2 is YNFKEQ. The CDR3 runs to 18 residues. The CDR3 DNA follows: TGTGCCAGCAGCCTCGGACTAGCGGGAGGGCCGGGTCCGAATGAGCAGTTCTTC. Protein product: CASSLGLAGGPGPNEQFF.

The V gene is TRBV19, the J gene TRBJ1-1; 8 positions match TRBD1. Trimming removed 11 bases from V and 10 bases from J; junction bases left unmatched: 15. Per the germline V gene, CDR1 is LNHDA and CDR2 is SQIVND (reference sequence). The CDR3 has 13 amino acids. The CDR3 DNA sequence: TGTGCCTGTGGACCGGGACAGGTTTTTGGAGCTTTCTTT. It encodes CACGPGQVFGAFF.

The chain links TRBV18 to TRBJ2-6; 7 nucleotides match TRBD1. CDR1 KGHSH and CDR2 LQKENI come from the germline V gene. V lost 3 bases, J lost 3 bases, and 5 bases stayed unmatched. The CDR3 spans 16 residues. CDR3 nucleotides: TGTGCCAGCTCACCTACAGGGGTCGGTGGGGCCAACGTCCTGACTTTC. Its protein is CASSPTGVGGANVLTF.

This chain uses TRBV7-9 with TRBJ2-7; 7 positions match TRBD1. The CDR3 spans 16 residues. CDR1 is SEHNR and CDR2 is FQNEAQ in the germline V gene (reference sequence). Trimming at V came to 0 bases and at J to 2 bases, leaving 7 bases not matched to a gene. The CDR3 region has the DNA TGTGCCAGCAGCTTAGCTTCCGGGACAGCCACCTACGAGCAGTACTTC. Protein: CASSLASGTATYEQYF.

CDR3 in amino acids: CASRNTGAGELFF. CDR3 coding DNA: TGTGCCAGCAGAAATACAGGGGCCGGGGAGCTGTTTTTT. V gene TRBV25-1 combines with J gene TRBJ2-2; 7 bases agree with TRBD1. Germline CDR1 MGHDK, CDR2 SYGVNS. This CDR3 region has 13 residues. J was trimmed by 6 bases and V by 6 bases; bases with no gene match: 4. The entire variable domain, with the rest obtained from reference TRBV25-1 and TRBJ2-2, is as follows: EADIYQTPRYLVIGTGKKITLECSQTMGHDKMYWYQQDPGMELHLIHYSYGVNSTEKGDLSSESTVSRIRTEHFPLTLESARPSHTSQYLCASRNTGAGELFFGEGSRLTVL.

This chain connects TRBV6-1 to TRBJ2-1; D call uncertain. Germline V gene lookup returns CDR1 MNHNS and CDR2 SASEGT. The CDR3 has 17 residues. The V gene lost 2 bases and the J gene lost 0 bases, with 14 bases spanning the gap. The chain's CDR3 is CASSEPRLVSSYNEQFF. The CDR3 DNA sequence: TGTGCCAGCAGTGAACCCCGACTCGTTAGCTCCTACAATGAGCAGTTCTTC.

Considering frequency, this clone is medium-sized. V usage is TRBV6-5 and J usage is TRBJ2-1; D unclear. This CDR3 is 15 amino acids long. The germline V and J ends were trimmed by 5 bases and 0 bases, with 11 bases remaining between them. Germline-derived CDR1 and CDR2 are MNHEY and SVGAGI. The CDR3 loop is CASSPLASSYNEQFF. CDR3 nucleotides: TGTGCCAGCAGTCCCCTTGCGAGCTCCTACAATGAGCAGTTCTTC.

For the CDR3, the DNA is TGCGCCAGCAGACGAACAGGGATTAGCACAGATACGCAGTATTTT. It specifies CASRRTGISTDTQYF. The rearrangement joins TRBV5-1 to TRBJ2-3, with a weak D call TRBD1 (6 bases). The germline V and J ends were trimmed by 5 bases and 0 bases, with 13 bases remaining between them. The CDR3 sequence is 15 residues long. The germline gives CDR1 SGHRS, CDR2 YFSETQ.

This CDR3 is CASSFGGLAGVNIQYF. Here the CDR3 DNA reads TGCGCCAGCAGCTTCGGCGGACTAGCGGGAGTTAACATTCAGTACTTC. This chain joins TRBV5-1 and TRBJ2-4; 13 bases match TRBD2. V lost 2 bases, J lost 7 bases, and 6 bases stayed unmatched. The CDR3 loop spans 16 amino acids. The germline V gene encodes CDR1 SGHRS and CDR2 YFSETQ.

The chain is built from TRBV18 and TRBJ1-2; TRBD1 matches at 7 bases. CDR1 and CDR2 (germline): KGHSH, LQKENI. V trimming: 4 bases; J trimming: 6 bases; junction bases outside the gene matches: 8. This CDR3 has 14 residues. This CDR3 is CASSRYDRADGYTF. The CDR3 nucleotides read TGTGCCAGCTCACGGTATGACAGGGCTGATGGCTACACCTTC.

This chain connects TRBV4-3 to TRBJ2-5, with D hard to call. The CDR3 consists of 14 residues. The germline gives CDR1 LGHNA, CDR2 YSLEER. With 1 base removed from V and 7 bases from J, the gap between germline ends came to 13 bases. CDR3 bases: TGCGCCAGCAGCCAAGGATCTGCGCTGCCGACCCAGTACTTC. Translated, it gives CASSQGSALPTQYF.

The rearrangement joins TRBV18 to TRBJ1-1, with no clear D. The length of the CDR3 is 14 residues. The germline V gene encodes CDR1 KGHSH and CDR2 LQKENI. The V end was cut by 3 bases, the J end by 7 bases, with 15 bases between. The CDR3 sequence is CASSPTSEVGEAFF. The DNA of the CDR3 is TGTGCCAGCTCACCTACATCGGAGGTAGGTGAAGCTTTCTTT.

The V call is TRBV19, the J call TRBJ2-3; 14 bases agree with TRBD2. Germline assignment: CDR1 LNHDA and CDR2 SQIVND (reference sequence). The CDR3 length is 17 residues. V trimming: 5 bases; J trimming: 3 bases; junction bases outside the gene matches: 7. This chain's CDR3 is CASSSRLAGGPTDTQYF. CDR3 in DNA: TGTGCCAGTAGTTCAAGACTAGCGGGAGGGCCGACAGATACGCAGTATTTT.

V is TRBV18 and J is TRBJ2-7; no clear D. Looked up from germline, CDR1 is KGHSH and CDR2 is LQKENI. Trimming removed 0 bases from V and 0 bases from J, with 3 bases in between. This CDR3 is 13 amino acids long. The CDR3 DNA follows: TGTGCCAGCTCACCACCCAGCTCCTACGAGCAGTACTTC. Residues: CASSPPSSYEQYF.

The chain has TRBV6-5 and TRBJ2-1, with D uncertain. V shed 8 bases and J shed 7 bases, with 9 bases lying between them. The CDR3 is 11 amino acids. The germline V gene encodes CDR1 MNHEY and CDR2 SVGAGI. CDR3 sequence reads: CASRFRNEQFF. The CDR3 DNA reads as TGTGCCAGCCGATTTAGAAATGAGCAGTTCTTC.

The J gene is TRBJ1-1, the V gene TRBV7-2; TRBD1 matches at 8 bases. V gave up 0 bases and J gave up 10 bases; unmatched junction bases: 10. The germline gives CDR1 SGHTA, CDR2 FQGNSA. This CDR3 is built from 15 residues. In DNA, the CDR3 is TGTGCCAGCAGCTTAGCCGACTTCCAGGGGGCAGGAGCTTTCTTT. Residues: CASSLADFQGAGAFF.

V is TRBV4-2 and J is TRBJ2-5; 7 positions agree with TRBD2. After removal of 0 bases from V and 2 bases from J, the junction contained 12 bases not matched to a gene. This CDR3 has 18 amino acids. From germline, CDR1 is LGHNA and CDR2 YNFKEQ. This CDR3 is CASSQESWGEGTQETQYF. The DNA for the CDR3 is TGTGCCAGCAGCCAAGAGTCATGGGGGGAGGGGACGCAAGAGACCCAGTACTTC.

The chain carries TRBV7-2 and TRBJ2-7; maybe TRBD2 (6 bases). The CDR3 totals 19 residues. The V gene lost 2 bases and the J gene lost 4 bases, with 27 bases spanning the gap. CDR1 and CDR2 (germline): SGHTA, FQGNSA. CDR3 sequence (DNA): TGTGCCAGCAGCTTAATTCAGTATGGAGGGGTAGGCCAACGATACGAGCAGTACTTC. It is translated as CASSLIQYGGVGQRYEQYF. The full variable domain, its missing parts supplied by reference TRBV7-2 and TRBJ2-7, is GAGVSQSPSNKVTEKGKDVELRCDPISGHTALYWYRQSLGQGLEFLIYFQGNSAPDKSGLPSDRFSAERTGGSVSTLTIQRTQQEDSAVYLCASSLIQYGGVGQRYEQYFGPGTRLTVT.

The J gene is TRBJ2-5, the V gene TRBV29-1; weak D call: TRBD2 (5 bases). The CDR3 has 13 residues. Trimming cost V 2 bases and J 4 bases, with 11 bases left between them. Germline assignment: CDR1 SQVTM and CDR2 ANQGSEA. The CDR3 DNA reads TGCAGCGTTGAAACGGGGTTCGGAGAGACCCAGTACTTC. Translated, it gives CSVETGFGETQYF.

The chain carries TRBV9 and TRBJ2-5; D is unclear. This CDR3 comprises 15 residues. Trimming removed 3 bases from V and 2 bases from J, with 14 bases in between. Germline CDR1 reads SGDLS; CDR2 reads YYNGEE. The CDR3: CASSGSIDLQETQYF. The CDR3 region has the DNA TGTGCCAGCAGCGGTAGTATAGATTTACAAGAGACCCAGTACTTC.

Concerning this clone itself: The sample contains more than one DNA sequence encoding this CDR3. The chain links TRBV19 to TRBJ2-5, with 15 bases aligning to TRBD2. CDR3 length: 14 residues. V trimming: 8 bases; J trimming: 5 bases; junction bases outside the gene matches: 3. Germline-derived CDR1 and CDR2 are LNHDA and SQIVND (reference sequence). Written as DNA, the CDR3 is TGTGCCAGTGGAGGACTAGCGGGAGGGGAGACCCAGTACTTC. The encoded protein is CASGGLAGGETQYF.